The clone carrying this TCR beta chain is deemed medium-sized by its frequency. What it binds is not known. TRB rearrangements were amplified by touch-down multiplex PCR with mixed TRB-A/B primers. TCRdb reprocessed the multiplex PCR reads and reports one entry per CDR3 protein, with no DNA. This listing includes about 2,200 distinct CDR3 sequences. The CDR3 spans 14 residues. Germline lookup yields CDR1 SGHTA and CDR2 FQGTGA. Some 38,000 genome equivalents of blood DNA were amplified for TRB. This sample stems from a study of T cell clusters in autoimmune cytopenias. Study results and limitations: TRB repertoire shifts in secondary cytopenia and chronic lymphocytic leukemia mostly reflected lymphoma, not autoimmunity.

The TCR was taken from a human donor with an autoimmune cytopenia or autoimmune hepatitis (not recorded which). Sequenced: peripheral blood. The chain joins TRBV7-3 to TRBJ2-5; TCRdb proposes TRBD1, but this gene call is untestable without DNA. CDR3 sequence: CASSQQGFGETQYF.